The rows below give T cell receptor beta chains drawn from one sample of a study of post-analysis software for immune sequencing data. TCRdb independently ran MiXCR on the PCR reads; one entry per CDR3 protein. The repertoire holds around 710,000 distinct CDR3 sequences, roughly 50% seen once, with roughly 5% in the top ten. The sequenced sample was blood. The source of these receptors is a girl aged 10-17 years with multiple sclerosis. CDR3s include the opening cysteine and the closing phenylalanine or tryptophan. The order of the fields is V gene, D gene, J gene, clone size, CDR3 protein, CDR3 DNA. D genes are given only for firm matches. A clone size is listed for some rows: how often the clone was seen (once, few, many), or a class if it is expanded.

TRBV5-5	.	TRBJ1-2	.	CASSLDPRGPNYGYTF	TGTGCCAGCAGCTTGGACCCTAGGGGTCCCAACTATGGCTACACCTTC
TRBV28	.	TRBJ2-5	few	CASRFQGSGGEAQYF	TGTGCCAGCAGATTCCAGGGGTCTGGGGGAGAGGCCCAGTACTTC
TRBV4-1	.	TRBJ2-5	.	CASSRLVEETQYF	TGCGCCAGCAGCCGATTAGTGGAAGAGACCCAGTACTTC
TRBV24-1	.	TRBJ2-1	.	CATSVGSSSYNEQFF	TGTGCCACCAGTGTCGGCAGCAGCTCCTACAATGAGCAGTTCTTC
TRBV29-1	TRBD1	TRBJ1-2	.	CSVEWDRGEDGYGCTF	TGCAGCGTTGAATGGGACAGGGGAGAAGATGGCTATGGCTGCACCTTC
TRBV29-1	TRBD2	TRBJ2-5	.	CSWRDYGETQYF	TGCAGTTGGAGGGACTACGGAGAGACCCAGTACTTC
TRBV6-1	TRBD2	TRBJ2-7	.	CASSELAGGSLNEQYF	TGTGCCAGCAGTGAACTAGCGGGAGGGAGCCTAAACGAGCAGTACTTC
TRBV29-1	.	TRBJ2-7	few	CSVEVPGASYEQYF	TGCAGCGTTGAAGTGCCAGGGGCCTCCTACGAGCAGTACTTC
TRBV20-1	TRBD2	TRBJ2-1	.	CSARDLTSGRVNEQFF	TGCAGTGCTAGAGACTTGACTAGCGGGAGGGTAAATGAGCAGTTCTTC
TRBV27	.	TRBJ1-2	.	CASSFGRAWGGYTF	TGTGCCAGCAGTTTCGGCAGGGCCTGGGGTGGCTACACCTTC
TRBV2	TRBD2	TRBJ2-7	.	CASMTSGEQYF	TGTGCCAGTATGACTAGCGGCGAGCAGTACTTC
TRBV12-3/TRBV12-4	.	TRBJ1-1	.	CAGSRRTEGITEAFF	TGTGCCGGCAGTCGGAGGACAGAGGGAATAACTGAAGCTTTCTTT
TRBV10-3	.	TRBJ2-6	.	CAISAEAGNSGANVLTF	TGTGCCATCAGTGCCGAGGCAGGGAACTCTGGGGCCAACGTCCTGACTTTC
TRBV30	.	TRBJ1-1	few	CAWDSGANTEAFF	TGTGCCTGGGACTCAGGGGCGAACACTGAAGCTTTCTTT
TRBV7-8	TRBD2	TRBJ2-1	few	CASSLELAGGSSYNEQFF	TGTGCCAGCAGCTTAGAACTAGCGGGAGGGTCATCCTACAATGAGCAGTTCTTC
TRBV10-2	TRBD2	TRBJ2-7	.	CASRGSGRAYEQYF	TGCGCCAGCAGGGGTAGCGGGAGAGCCTACGAGCAGTACTTC
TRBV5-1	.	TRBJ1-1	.	CASSRTWNTEAFF	TGCGCCAGCAGCCGGACCTGGAACACTGAAGCTTTCTTT
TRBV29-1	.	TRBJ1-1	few	CSVVQSMNTEAFF	TGCAGCGTCGTCCAATCAATGAACACTGAAGCTTTCTTT
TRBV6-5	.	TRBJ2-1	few	CASGARGGEQFF	TGTGCCAGTGGGGCCCGGGGCGGTGAGCAGTTCTTC
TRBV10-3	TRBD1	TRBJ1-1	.	CAISPGQGESAFF	TGTGCCATCAGTCCGGGACAGGGTGAGTCGGCTTTCTTT
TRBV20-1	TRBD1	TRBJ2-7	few	CSAGTGGFYEQYF	TGCAGTGCTGGGACAGGGGGATTTTACGAGCAGTACTTC
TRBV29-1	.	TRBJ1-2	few	CSVRPGDGYGYTF	TGCAGCGTGAGGCCAGGGGATGGCTATGGCTACACCTTC
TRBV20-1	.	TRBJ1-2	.	CSAPRTVGYTF	TGCAGTGCCCCGAGAACTGTTGGCTACACCTTC
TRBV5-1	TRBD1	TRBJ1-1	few	CATGTGDLNTEAFF	TGCGCCACCGGGACAGGGGATTTGAACACTGAAGCTTTCTTT
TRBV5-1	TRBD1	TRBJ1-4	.	CASSLAAGGEKLFF	TGCGCCAGCAGCTTGGCGGCAGGGGGTGAAAAACTGTTTTTT
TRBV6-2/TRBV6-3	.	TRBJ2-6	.	CASRGTTGANVLTF	TGTGCCAGCAGAGGGACAACTGGGGCCAACGTCCTGACTTTC
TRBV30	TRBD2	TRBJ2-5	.	CAWIAGASQYF	TGTGCCTGGATCGCGGGAGCGTCCCAGTACTTC
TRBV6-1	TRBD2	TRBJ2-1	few	CASVSGGGPSEQFF	TGTGCCAGCGTATCGGGGGGAGGGCCGAGTGAGCAGTTCTTC
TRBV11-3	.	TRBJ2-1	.	CASSPEPDGEQFF	TGTGCCAGCAGCCCCGAGCCCGATGGTGAGCAGTTCTTC
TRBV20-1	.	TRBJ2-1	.	CSAPTRSFIDEQFF	TGCAGTGCGCCGACTAGGTCATTTATCGATGAGCAGTTCTTC
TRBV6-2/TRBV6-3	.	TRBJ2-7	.	CASSLNRNEQYF	TGTGCCAGCAGTCTGAATCGGAACGAGCAGTACTTC
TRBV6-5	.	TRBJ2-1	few	CASSTGGGGGNEQFF	TGTGCCAGCAGCACTGGAGGGGGGGGTGGTAATGAGCAGTTCTTC
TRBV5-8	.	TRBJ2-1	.	CASSLVQSEQFF	TGTGCCAGCAGCTTGGTGCAGAGTGAGCAGTTCTTC
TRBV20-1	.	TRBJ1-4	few	CSVKTGFATNEKLFF	TGCAGTGTCAAGACAGGATTTGCAACTAATGAAAAACTGTTTTTT
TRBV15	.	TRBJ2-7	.	CATSRNTIEGLGRAYEQYF	TGTGCCACCAGCAGAAATACCATCGAGGGATTGGGACGGGCCTACGAGCAGTACTTC
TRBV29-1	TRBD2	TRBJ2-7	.	CSVGLSSGTGQYF	TGCAGCGTTGGCCTTTCTAGCGGGACGGGGCAGTACTTC
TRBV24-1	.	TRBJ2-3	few	CATSDLLNTQYF	TGTGCCACCAGTGATTTGCTTAATACGCAGTATTTT
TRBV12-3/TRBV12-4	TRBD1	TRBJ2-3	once	CASSNRDRDTDTQYF	TGTGCCAGCAGCAACCGGGACAGAGACACAGATACGCAGTATTTT
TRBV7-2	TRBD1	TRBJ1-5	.	CASSRDRGDNQPQHF	TGTGCCAGCAGCCGGGACAGGGGGGACAATCAGCCCCAGCATTTT
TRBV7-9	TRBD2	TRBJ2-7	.	CASSSTSADYEQYF	TGTGCCAGCAGCTCGACTAGCGCTGACTACGAGCAGTACTTC
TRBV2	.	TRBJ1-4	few	CASSGPRRGGEKLFF	TGTGCCAGCTCAGGGCCCCGCAGGGGAGGCGAAAAACTGTTTTTT
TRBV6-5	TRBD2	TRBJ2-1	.	CASATSGRNNEQFF	TGTGCCAGCGCAACTAGCGGGAGGAACAATGAGCAGTTCTTC
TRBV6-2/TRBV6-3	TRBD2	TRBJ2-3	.	CASSRPSGSTDTQYF	TGTGCCAGCAGCCGACCTAGCGGGAGCACAGATACGCAGTATTTT
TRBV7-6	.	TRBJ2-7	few	CASSLRAGEVEQYF	TGTGCCAGCAGCCTACGGGCAGGCGAGGTCGAGCAGTACTTC
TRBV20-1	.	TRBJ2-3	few	CSAREGDFTDTQYF	TGCAGTGCTAGAGAGGGGGACTTCACAGATACGCAGTATTTT
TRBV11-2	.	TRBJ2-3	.	CASSSFAPGPNTDTQYF	TGTGCCAGCAGCTCCTTTGCTCCGGGGCCCAACACAGATACGCAGTATTTT
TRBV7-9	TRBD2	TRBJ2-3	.	CASSAGTRGVDTQYF	TGTGCCAGCAGCGCCGGGACTAGGGGGGTGGATACGCAGTATTTT
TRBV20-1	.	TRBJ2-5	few	CSAGGQGGETQYF	TGCAGTGCTGGGGGGCAGGGTGGGGAGACCCAGTACTTC
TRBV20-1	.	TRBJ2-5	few	CSAQGASQETQYF	TGCAGTGCACAAGGGGCGTCCCAAGAGACCCAGTACTTC
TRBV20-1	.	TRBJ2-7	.	CSAGVGEDEQYF	TGCAGTGCTGGCGTCGGAGAGGACGAGCAGTACTTC
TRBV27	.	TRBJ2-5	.	CASSLYTGETQYF	TGTGCCAGCAGTTTATACACTGGAGAGACCCAGTACTTC
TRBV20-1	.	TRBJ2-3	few	CSARGFRRERDTQYF	TGCAGTGCCCGGGGCTTTAGGAGGGAGAGAGATACGCAGTATTTT
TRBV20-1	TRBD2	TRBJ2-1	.	CSARDLAGFKNEQFF	TGCAGTGCTAGAGATCTAGCGGGGTTTAAGAATGAGCAGTTCTTC
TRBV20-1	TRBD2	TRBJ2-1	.	CSASGRNYNEQFF	TGCAGTGCTAGCGGGAGGAACTACAATGAGCAGTTCTTC
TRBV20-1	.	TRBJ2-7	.	CSASTLNDYGQYF	TGCAGTGCTAGTACGTTGAATGACTACGGGCAGTACTTC
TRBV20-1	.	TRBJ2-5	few	CSASRLTLQETQYF	TGCAGTGCTAGCCGCCTGACACTTCAAGAGACCCAGTACTTC
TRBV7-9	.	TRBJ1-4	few	CASSLGREKLFF	TGTGCCAGCAGCCTGGGACGGGAAAAACTGTTTTTT
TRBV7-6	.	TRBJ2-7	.	CASSSDSSEQYF	TGTGCCAGCAGCTCCGACAGTTCGGAGCAGTACTTC
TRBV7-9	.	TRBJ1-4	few	CASSLAGREKLFF	TGCGCCAGCAGCTTGGCAGGCCGTGAAAAACTGTTTTTT
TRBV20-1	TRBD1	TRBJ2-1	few	CSARVRDRPYNEQFF	TGCAGTGCCAGAGTCCGGGACAGGCCTTACAATGAGCAGTTCTTC